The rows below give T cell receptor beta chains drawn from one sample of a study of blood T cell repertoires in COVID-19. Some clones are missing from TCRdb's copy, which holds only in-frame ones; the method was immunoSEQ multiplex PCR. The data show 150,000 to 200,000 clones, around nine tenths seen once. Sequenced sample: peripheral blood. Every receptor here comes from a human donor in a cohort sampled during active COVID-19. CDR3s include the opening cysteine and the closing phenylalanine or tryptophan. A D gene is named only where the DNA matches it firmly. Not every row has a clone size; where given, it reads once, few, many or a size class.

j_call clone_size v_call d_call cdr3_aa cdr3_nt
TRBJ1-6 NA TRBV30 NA CAWSVARADSPLHF TGTGCCTGGAGTGTAGCCAGGGCCGATTCACCCCTCCACTTT
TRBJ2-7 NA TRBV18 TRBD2 CASSPGTSGAYEQYF TGTGCCAGCTCACCGGGGACTAGCGGAGCCTACGAGCAGTACTTC
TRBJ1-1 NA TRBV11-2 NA CASSLDRDTEAFF TGTGCCAGCAGCTTGGACAGAGACACTGAAGCTTTCTTT
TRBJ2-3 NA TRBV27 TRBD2 CASSLWGTSGFTDTQYF TGTGCCAGCAGTTTATGGGGGACTAGCGGATTCACAGATACGCAGTATTTT
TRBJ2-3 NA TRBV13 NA CASSRRGTDTQYF TGTGCCAGCAGCCGCAGGGGCACAGATACGCAGTATTTT
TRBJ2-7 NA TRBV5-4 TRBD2 CASSSPTPSGGSGEQYF TGTGCCAGCAGTTCCCCGACCCCTAGCGGGGGGTCGGGCGAGCAGTACTTC
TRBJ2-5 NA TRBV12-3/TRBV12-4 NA CASSLQVQETQYF TGTGCCAGCAGTTTACAGGTACAAGAGACCCAGTACTTC
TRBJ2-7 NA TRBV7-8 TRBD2 CASSWGLAGGTYEQYF TGTGCCAGCAGCTGGGGTCTAGCGGGAGGGACCTACGAGCAGTACTTC
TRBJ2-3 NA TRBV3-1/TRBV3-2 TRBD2 CASSHWGLAGGSPTDTQYF TGTGCCAGCAGCCACTGGGGACTAGCGGGAGGGAGCCCCACAGATACGCAGTATTTT
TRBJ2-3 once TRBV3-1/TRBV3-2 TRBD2 CASSQTGLAADTQYF TGTGCCAGCAGCCAAACTGGGCTAGCGGCGGATACGCAGTATTTT
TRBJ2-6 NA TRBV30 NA CAWSVEFSRYAGANVLTF TGTGCCTGGAGCGTCGAATTTAGCCGCTACGCTGGGGCCAACGTCCTGACTTTC
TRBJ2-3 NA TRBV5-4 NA CASSFGGATDTQYF TGTGCCAGCAGCTTTGGTGGGGCGACAGATACGCAGTATTTT
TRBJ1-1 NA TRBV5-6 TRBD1 CASSSRVTGRAEAFF TGTGCCAGCAGCTCCCGGGTGACAGGGCGTGCTGAAGCTTTCTTT
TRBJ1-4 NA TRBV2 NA CASSPDRSVGEKLFF TGTGCCAGCAGCCCGGACAGATCGGTCGGTGAAAAACTGTTTTTT
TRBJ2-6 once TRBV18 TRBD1 CASSPDRGFRSGANVLTF TGTGCCAGCTCACCCGACAGGGGGTTTCGCTCTGGGGCCAACGTCCTGACTTTC
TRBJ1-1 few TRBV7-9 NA CASSLTTAGLAFF TGTGCCAGCAGCTTAACGACCGCAGGTCTAGCTTTCTTT
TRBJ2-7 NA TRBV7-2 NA CASKQAGSYEQYF TGTGCCAGTAAGCAGGCGGGCTCCTACGAGCAGTACTTC
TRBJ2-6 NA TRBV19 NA CASSIGGGLSGANVLTF TGTGCCAGTAGTATAGGCGGGGGCCTCTCTGGGGCCAACGTCCTGACTTTC
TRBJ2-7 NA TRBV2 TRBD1 CASSFGTGLYEQYF TGTGCCAGCAGTTTTGGGACAGGGTTATACGAGCAGTACTTC
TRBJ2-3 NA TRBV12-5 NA CASGLVLLGGADTQYF TGTGCTAGTGGTTTGGTACTGCTAGGGGGGGCAGATACGCAGTATTTT
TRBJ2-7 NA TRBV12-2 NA CASRPSRDTNLIDEQYF TGTGCAAGTCGCCCATCCCGGGACACCAACTTGATTGACGAGCAGTACTTC
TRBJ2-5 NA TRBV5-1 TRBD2 CASSLGGSLGETQYF TGCGCCAGCAGCTTGGGCGGGAGTCTTGGAGAGACCCAGTACTTC
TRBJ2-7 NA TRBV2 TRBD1 CASRGDRGYEQYF TGTGCCAGCAGAGGGGACAGGGGCTACGAGCAGTACTTC
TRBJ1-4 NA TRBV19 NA CASSPQAATNEKLFF TGTGCCAGTAGTCCCCAGGCTGCAACTAATGAAAAACTGTTTTTT
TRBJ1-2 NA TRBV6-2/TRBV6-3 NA CASSDDRASTF TGTGCCAGCAGCGATGACAGAGCCTCTACGTTC
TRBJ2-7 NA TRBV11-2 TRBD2 CASSQLAGPTYEQYF TGTGCCAGCAGCCAACTAGCGGGGCCAACCTACGAGCAGTACTTC
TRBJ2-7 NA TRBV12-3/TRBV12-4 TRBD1 CASSRQGPYEQYF TGTGCCAGCAGCCGACAGGGGCCCTACGAGCAGTACTTC
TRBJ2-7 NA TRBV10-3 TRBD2 CAISESSSGAAEQYF TGTGCCATCAGTGAGTCGTCTAGCGGGGCGGCCGAGCAGTACTTC
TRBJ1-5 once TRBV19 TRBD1 CASRGQGAREPQHF TGTGCCAGCCGTGGGCAGGGGGCGCGAGAGCCCCAGCATTTT